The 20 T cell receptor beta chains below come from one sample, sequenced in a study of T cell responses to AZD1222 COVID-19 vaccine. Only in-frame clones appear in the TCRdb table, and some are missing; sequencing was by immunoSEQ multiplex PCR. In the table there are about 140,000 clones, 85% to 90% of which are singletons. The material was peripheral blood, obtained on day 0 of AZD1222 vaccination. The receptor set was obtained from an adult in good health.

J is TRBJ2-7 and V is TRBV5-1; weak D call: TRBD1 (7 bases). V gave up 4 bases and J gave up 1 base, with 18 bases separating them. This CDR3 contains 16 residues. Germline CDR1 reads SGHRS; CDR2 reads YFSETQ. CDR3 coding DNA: TGCGCCAGCAGCAAGGGAGCGGCGGGACAGTCCTACGAGCAGTACTTC. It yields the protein CASSKGAAGQSYEQYF. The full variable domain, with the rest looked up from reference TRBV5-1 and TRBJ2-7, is KAGVTQTPRYLIKTRGQQVTLSCSPISGHRSVSWYQQTPGQGLQFLFEYFSETQRNKGNFPGRFSGRQFSNSRSEMNVSTLELGDSALYLCASSKGAAGQSYEQYFGPGTRLTVT.

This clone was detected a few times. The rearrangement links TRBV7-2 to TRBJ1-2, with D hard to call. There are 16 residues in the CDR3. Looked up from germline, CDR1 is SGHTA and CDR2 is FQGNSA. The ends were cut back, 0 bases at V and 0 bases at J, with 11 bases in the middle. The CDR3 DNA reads TGTGCCAGCAGCTTAGCGGCCGACGGGACTAACTATGGCTACACCTTC. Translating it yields CASSLAADGTNYGYTF.

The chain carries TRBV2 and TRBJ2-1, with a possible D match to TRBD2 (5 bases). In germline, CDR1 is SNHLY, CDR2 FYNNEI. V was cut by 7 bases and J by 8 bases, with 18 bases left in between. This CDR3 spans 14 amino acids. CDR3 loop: CASIGNWRWYEQFF. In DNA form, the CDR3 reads TGTGCCAGCATCGGGAACTGGAGGTGGTATGAGCAGTTCTTC.

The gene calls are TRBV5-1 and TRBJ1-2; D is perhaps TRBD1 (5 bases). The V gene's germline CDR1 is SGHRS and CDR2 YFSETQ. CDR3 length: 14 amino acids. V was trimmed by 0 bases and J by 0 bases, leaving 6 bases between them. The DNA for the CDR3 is TGCGCCAGCAGCTTGGCAGGGACTAACTATGGCTACACCTTC. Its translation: CASSLAGTNYGYTF.

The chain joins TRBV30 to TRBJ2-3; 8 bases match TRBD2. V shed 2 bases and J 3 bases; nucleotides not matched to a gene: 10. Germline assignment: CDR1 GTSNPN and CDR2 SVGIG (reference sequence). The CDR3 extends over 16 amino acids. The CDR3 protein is CAWSTPSSGATDTQYF. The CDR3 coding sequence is TGTGCCTGGAGTACACCGAGTAGCGGGGCGACAGATACGCAGTATTTT. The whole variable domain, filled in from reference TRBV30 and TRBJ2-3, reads SQTIHQWPATLVQPVGSPLSLECTVEGTSNPNLYWYRQAAGRGLQLLFYSVGIGQISSEVPQNLSASRPQDRQFILSSKKLLLSDSGFYLCAWSTPSSGATDTQYFGPGTRLTVL.

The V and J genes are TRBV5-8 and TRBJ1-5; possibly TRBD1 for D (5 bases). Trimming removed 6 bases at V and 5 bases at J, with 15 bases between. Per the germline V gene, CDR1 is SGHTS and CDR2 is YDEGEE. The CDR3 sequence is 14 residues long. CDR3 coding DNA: TGTGCCAGCACCTCCGTCCAGGGCTATCAGCCCCAGCATTTT. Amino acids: CASTSVQGYQPQHF.

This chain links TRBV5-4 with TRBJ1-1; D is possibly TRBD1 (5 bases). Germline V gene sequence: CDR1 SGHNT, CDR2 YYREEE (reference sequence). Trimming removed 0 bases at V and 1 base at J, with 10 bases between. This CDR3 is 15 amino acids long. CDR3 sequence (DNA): TGTGCCAGCAGCTTGGGCAGGGAGGGGAACACTGAAGCTTTCTTT. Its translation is CASSLGREGNTEAFF.

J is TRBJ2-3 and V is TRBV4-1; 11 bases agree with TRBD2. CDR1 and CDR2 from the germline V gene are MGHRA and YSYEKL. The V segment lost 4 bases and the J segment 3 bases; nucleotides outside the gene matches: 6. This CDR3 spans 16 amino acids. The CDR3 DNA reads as TGCGCCAGCAGCCCTAGACTAGCGGGGATTACAGATACGCAGTATTTT. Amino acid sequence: CASSPRLAGITDTQYF.

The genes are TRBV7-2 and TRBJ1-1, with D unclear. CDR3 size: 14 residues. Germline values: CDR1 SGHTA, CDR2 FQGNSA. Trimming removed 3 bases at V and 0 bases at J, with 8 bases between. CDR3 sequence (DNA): TGTGCCAGCAGCTTGTCCCCTATGAACACTGAAGCTTTCTTT. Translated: CASSLSPMNTEAFF. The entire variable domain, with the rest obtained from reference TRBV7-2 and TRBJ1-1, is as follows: GAGVSQSPSNKVTEKGKDVELRCDPISGHTALYWYRQSLGQGLEFLIYFQGNSAPDKSGLPSDRFSAERTGGSVSTLTIQRTQQEDSAVYLCASSLSPMNTEAFFGQGTRLTVV.

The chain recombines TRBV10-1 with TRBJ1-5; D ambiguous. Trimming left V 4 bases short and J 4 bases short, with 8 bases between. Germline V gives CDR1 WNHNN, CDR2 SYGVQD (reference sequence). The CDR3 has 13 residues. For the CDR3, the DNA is TGCGCCAGCAGTGCATCCGGGAATCAGCCCCAGCATTTT. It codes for CASSASGNQPQHF.

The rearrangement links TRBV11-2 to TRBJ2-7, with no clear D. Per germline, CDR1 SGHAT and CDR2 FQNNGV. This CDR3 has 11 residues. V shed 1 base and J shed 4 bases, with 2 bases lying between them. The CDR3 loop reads CASSLVYEQYF. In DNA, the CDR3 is TGTGCCAGCAGCTTAGTTTACGAGCAGTACTTC.

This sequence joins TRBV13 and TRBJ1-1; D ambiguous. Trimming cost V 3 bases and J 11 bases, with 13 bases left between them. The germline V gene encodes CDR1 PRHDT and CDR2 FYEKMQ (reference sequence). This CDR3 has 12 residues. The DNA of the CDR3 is TGTGCCAGCAGCTTGAGGACCCCGGGGGCTTTCTTT. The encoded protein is CASSLRTPGAFF. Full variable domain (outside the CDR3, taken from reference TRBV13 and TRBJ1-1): AAGVIQSPRHLIKEKRETATLKCYPIPRHDTVYWYQQGPGQDPQFLISFYEKMQSDKGSIPDRFSAQQFSDYHSELNMSSLELGDSALYFCASSLRTPGAFFGQGTRLTVV.

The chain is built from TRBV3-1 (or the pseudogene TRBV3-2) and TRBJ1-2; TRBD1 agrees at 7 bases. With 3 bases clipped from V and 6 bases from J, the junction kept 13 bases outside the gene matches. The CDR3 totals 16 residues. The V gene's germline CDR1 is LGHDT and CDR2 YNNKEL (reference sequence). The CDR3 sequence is CASSHKNGQAQDGYTF. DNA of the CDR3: TGTGCCAGCAGCCACAAGAACGGACAGGCCCAAGATGGCTACACCTTC.

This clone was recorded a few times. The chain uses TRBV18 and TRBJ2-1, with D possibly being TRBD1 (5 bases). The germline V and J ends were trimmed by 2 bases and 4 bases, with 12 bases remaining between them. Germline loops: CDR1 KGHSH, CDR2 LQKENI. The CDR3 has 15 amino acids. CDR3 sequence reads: CASSPVLTDYNEQFF. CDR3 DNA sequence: TGTGCCAGCTCACCAGTCCTGACAGATTACAATGAGCAGTTCTTC.

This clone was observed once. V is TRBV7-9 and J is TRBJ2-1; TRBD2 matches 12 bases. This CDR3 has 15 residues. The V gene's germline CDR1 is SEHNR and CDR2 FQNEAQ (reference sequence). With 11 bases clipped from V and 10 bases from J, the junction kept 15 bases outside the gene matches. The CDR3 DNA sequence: TGTGCCGGAGAGACTAGCGGGAGTGGAGAGCAAGAGCAGTTCTTC. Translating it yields CAGETSGSGEQEQFF.

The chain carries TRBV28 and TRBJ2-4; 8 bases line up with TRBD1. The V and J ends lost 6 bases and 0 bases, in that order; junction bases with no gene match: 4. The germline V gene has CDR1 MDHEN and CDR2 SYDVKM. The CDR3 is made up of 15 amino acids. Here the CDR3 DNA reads TGTGCCAGCAGGACAGGGGAATTAGCCAAAAACATTCAGTACTTC. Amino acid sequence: CASRTGELAKNIQYF. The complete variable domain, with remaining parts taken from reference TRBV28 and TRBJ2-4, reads DVKVTQSSRYLVKRTGEKVFLECVQDMDHENMFWYRQDPGLGLRLIYFSYDVKMKEKGDIPEGYSVSREKKERFSLILESASTNQTSMYLCASRTGELAKNIQYFGAGTRLSVL.

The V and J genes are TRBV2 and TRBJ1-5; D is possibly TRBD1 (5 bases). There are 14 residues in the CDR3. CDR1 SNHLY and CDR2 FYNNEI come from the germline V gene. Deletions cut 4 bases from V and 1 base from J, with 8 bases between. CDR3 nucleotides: TGTGCCAGCAGTGCCCGGGACAGCAATCAGCCCCAGCATTTT. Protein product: CASSARDSNQPQHF.

The CDR3 region is CASSLGPDRGNQPQHF. Written as DNA, the CDR3 is TGCGCCAGCAGCTTAGGTCCGGACAGGGGAAATCAGCCCCAGCATTTT. V and J are TRBV5-1 and TRBJ1-5, with 9 bases lining up with TRBD1. Germline loops: CDR1 SGHRS, CDR2 YFSETQ. The CDR3 runs 16 residues. The trim removed 2 bases at V and 4 bases at J, leaving 7 bases unmatched.

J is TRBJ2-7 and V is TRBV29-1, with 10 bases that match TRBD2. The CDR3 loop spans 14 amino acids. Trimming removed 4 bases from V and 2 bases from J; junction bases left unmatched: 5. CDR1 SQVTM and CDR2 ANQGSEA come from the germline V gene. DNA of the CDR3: TGCAGCGTTGCTCGGACTAGCGGAACCTACGAGCAGTACTTC. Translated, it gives CSVARTSGTYEQYF.

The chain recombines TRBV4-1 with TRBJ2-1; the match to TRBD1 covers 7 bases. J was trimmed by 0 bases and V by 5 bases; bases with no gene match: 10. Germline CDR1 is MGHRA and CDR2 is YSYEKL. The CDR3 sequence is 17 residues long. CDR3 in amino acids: CASSRGQRPSSYNEQFF. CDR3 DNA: TGCGCCAGCAGCAGGGGGCAGCGCCCAAGCTCCTACAATGAGCAGTTCTTC.